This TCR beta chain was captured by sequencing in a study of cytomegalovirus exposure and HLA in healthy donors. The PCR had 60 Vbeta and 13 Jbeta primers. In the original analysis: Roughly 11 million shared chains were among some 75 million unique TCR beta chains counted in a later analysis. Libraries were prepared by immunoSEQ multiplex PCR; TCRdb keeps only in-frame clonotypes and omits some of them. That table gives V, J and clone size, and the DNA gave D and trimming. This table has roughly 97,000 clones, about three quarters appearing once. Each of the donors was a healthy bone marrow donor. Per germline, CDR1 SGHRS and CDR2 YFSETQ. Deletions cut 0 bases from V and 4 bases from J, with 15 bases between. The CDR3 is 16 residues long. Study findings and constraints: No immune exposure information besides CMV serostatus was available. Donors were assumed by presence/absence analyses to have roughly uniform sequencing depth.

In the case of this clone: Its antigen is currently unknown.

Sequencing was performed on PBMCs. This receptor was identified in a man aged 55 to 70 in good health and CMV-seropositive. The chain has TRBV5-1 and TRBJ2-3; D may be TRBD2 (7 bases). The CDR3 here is CASSLDPEGGADTQYF. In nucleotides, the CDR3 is TGCGCCAGCAGCTTGGATCCCGAAGGGGGGGCAGATACGCAGTATTTT.